This is a list of T cell receptor beta chains from one sample in a study of T cell repertoires in cytomegalovirus infection. A single record per CDR3 protein comes from TCRdb applying MiXCR to the reads. Seen here are fewer than 85,000 distinct CDR3 sequences, over 3.5% observed once, and the top ten hold around 22%. The specimen sequenced was PBMCs. The source of these receptors is a human donor in good health (CMV status not recorded). Some clones in this sample may be carry-over from other donors' samples. CDR3s include the opening cysteine and the closing phenylalanine or tryptophan.

v_gene | CDR3aa
TRBV25-1 | CASTHGDTQYF
TRBV11-1 | CASSSVAGALNEQFF
TRBV20-1 | CSASEAFF
TRBV11-1 | CASSFRPKQGLQYF
TRBV7-4 | CASSLSTGPGGYTF
TRBV7-2 | CAIQGAPLSSYNEQFF
TRBV7-2 | CASSLGDRGQPQHF
TRBV12-3/TRBV12-4 | CASSPDRQLYNEQFF
TRBV2 | CASRADEQETQYF
TRBV5-6 | CASSTRDRGWANVLTF
TRBV7-9 | CASSRTAGYTEAFF
TRBV7-2 | CASSFVSSTDTQYF
TRBV7-2 | CASSSRTGRIEKLFF
TRBV20-1 | CSASSGQGAWGYTF
TRBV6-6 | CASSYGRDGRRETQYF
TRBV7-3 | CASSSGQGATEAFF
TRBV20-1 | CSAKTGGHGANVLTF
TRBV7-2 | CASRPMLMNTEAFF
TRBV29-1 | CSVGTGNTEAFF
TRBV7-2 | CASSLAQMWEIGEQFF
TRBV10-3 | CAISGQGVAETQYF
TRBV7-2 | CASSSTGAGVETQYF
TRBV20-1 | CSASVGRGNSPLHF
TRBV7-3 | CASSQQTDTEAFF
TRBV11-2 | CASSFTSGSPGETQYF
TRBV7-8 | CASSPSGGPRTSEAFF
TRBV7-2 | CASSLGPGGLKLFF
TRBV7-8 | CASSSDMYQETQYF
TRBV7-6 | CASSLGAVAYEQYF
TRBV7-9 | CASSSVGSYNEQFF
TRBV28 | CASSFGLAGLTDTQYF
TRBV11-3 | CASKTSGRAYNEQFF
TRBV29-1 | CSVEPRGPETQYF
TRBV10-3 | CDIIESGLLQFF
TRBV2 | CASSEGGQGYGYTF
TRBV7-2 | CASRSLAGGSQETQYF
TRBV6-2/TRBV6-3 | CASSKGTEGGELFF
TRBV30 | CAWSPMIAYGYTF
TRBV7-2 | CASSRTSGGSHYNEQFF
TRBV6-2/TRBV6-3 | CASSQRELGYEQYF
TRBV7-2 | CASSLRIRGQGDIQYF
TRBV2 | CASRIPNTEAFF